This T cell receptor (beta chain) was sequenced in a study of PD-1 blockade in classical Hodgkin lymphoma. Study conclusions and caveats: Before treatment, TCR diversity in newly diagnosed patients was reportedly lower than in healthy donors. Complete responders entered with baseline diversity on par with newly diagnosed patients, the results showed.

The V end was cut by 4 bases, the J end by 4 bases, with 13 bases between. The germline gives CDR1 SNHLY, CDR2 FYNNEI. The CDR3 is 14 amino acids. The table came from immunoSEQ multiplex PCR; TCRdb's copy has only in-frame clones and leaves some out. The sample consists of about 110,000 clones, nearly 90% of them appearing once. Exposure to brentuximab vedotin varied, and each patient had relapsed following autologous stem cell transplantation. Each best response was a complete response, a partial response or progressive disease. Turning to this clone: Its antigen remains unknown.

This chain connects TRBV2 to TRBJ2-5, with a weak D call TRBD2 (5 bases). This specimen was peripheral blood mononuclear cells (PBMCs), taken before the second cycle of nivolumab. The source of this sequence is a human donor with classical Hodgkin lymphoma. CDR3 protein: CASSADSPIETQYF. The CDR3 DNA is TGTGCCAGCAGTGCGGACTCACCGATAGAGACCCAGTACTTC. Looking up the rest from reference TRBV2 and TRBJ2-5 gives the full variable domain: EPEVTQTPSHQVTQMGQEVILRCVPISNHLYFYWYRQILGQKVEFLVSFYNNEISEKSEIFDDQFSVERPDGSNFTLKIRSTKLEDSAMYFCASSADSPIETQYFGPGTRLLVL.